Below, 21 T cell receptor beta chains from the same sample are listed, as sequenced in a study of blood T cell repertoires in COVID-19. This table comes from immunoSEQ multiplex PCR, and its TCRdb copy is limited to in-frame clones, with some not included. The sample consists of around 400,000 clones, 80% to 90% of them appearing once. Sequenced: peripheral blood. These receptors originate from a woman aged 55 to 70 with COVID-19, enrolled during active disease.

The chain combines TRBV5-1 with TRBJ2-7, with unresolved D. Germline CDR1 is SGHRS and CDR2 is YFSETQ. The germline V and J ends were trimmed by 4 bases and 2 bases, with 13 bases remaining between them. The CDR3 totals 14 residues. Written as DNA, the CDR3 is TGCGCCAGCAGCACTTACTCTGTTACCTACGAGCAGTACTTC. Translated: CASSTYSVTYEQYF.

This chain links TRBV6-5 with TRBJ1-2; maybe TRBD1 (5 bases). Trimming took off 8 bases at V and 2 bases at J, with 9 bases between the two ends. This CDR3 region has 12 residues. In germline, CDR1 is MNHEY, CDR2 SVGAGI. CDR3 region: CASLSGNYGYTF. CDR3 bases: TGTGCCAGCCTCTCAGGGAACTATGGCTACACCTTC.

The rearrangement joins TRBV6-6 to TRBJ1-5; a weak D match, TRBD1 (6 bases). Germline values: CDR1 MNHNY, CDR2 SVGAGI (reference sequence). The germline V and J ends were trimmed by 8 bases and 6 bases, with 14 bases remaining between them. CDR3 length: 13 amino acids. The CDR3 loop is CASRRGEGQPQHF. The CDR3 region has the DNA TGTGCCAGCCGCAGGGGTGAAGGTCAGCCCCAGCATTTT.

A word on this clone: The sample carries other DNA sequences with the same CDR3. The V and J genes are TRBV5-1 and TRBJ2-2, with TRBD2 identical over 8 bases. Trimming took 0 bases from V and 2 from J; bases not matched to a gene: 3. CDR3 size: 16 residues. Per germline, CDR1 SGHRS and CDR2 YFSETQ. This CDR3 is CASSLAGGANTGELFF. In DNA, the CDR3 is TGCGCCAGCAGCTTGGCCGGGGGGGCTAACACCGGGGAGCTGTTTTTT.

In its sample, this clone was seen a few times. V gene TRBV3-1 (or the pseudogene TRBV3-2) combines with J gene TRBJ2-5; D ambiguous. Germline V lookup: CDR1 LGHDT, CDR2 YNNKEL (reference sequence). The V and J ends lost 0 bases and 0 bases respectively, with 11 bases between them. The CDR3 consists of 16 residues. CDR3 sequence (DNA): TGTGCCAGCAGCCAAGATAACAGATACTACCAAGAGACCCAGTACTTC. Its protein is CASSQDNRYYQETQYF.

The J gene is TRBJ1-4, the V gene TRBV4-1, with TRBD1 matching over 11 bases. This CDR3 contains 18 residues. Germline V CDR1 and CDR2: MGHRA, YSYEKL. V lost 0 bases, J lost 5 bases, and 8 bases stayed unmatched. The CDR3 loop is CASSQDGGQGATNEKLFF. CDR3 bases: TGCGCCAGCAGCCAAGATGGCGGACAGGGGGCTACGAATGAAAAACTGTTTTTT.

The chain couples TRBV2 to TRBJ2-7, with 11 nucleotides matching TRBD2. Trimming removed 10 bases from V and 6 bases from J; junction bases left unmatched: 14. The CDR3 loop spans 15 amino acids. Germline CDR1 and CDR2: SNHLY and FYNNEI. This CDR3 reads CANRRTSGSAAEQYF. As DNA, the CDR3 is TGTGCCAACCGAAGGACTAGCGGGTCTGCTGCCGAGCAGTACTTC.

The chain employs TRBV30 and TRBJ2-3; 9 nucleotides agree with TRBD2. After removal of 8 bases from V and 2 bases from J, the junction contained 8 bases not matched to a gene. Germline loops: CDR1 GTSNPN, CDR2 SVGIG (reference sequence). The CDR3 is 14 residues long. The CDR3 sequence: CAHSGGRPTDTQYF. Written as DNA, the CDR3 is TGTGCCCATAGCGGGGGTAGGCCCACAGATACGCAGTATTTT.

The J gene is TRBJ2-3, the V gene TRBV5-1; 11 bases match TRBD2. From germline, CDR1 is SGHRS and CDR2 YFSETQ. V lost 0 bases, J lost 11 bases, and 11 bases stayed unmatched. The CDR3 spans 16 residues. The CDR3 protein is CASSLVPTSGAGWQYF. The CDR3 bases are TGCGCCAGCAGCTTGGTTCCGACTAGCGGGGCCGGGTGGCAGTATTTT. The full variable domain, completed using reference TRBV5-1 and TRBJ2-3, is KAGVTQTPRYLIKTRGQQVTLSCSPISGHRSVSWYQQTPGQGLQFLFEYFSETQRNKGNFPGRFSGRQFSNSRSEMNVSTLELGDSALYLCASSLVPTSGAGWQYFGPGTRLTVL.

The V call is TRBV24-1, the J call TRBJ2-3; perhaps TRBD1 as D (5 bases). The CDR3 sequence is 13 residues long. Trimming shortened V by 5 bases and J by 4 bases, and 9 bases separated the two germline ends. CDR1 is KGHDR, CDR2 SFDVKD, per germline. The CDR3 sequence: CATSAGRADTQYF. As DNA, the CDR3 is TGTGCCACCAGTGCAGGCAGGGCAGATACGCAGTATTTT.

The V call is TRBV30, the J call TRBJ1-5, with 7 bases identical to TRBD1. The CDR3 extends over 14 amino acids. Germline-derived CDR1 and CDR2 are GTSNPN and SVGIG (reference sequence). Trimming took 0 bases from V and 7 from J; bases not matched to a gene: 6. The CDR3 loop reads CAWSVGTVTQPQHF. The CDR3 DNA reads TGTGCCTGGAGTGTTGGGACAGTCACCCAGCCCCAGCATTTT.

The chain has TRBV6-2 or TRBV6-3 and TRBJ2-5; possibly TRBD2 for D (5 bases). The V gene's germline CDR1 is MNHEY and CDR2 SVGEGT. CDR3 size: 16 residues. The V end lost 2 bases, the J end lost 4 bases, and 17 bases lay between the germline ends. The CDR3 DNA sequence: TGTGCCAGCAGTTACACGCTGTCGGCTGAGGGAGAGACCCAGTACTTC. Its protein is CASSYTLSAEGETQYF.

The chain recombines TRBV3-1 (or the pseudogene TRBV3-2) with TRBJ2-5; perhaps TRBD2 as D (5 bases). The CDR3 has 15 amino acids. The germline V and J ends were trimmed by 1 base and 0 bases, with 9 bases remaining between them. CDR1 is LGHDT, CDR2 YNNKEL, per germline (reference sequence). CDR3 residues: CASSQGGPYQETQYF. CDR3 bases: TGTGCCAGCAGCCAAGGCGGGCCCTACCAAGAGACCCAGTACTTC.

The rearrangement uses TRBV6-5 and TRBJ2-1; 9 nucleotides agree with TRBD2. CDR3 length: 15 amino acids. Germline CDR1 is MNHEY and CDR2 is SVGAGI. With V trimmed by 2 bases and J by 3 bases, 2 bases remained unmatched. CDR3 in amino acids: CASSYLAGIYNEQFF. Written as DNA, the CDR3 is TGTGCCAGCAGTTACCTAGCGGGGATCTACAATGAGCAGTTCTTC.

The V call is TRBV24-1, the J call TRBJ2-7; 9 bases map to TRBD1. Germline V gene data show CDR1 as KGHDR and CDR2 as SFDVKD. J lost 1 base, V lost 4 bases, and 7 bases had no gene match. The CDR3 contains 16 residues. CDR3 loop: CATSDPDRGLSYEQYF. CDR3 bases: TGTGCCACCAGTGACCCGGACAGGGGCTTGTCCTACGAGCAGTACTTC.

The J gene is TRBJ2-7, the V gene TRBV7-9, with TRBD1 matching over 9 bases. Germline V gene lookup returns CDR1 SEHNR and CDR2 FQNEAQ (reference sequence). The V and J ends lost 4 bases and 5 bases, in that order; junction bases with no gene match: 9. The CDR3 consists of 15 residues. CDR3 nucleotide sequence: TGTGCCAGCAGCTCCTCCTGGACAGGGGACCACGAGCAGTACTTC. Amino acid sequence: CASSSSWTGDHEQYF.

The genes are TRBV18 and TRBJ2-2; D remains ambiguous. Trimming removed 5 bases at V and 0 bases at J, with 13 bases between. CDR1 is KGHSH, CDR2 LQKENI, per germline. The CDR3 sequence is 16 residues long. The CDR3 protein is CASSGMETPNTGELFF. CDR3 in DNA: TGTGCCAGCTCAGGAATGGAGACTCCGAACACCGGGGAGCTGTTTTTT.

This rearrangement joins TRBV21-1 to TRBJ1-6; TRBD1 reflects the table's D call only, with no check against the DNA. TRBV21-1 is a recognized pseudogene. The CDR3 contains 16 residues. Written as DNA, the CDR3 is TGTGCCAGCAGCAAACAGGGGTCCTCCTATAATTCACCCCTCCACTTT. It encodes CASSKQGSSYNSPLHF.

The CDR3 DNA follows: TGTGCCAGCAGTTACGGCGGGGGGGCAACAGATACGCAGTATTTT. Amino acid sequence: CASSYGGGATDTQYF. This chain joins TRBV2 and TRBJ2-3, with 9 positions matching TRBD2. Germline V gene sequence: CDR1 SNHLY, CDR2 FYNNEI. The CDR3 has 15 amino acids. V trimming: 5 bases; J trimming: 3 bases; junction bases outside the gene matches: 6.

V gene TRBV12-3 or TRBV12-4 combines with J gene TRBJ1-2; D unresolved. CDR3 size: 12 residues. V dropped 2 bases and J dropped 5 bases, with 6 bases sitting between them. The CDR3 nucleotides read TGTGCCAGCAGTTTAAGTCGGTATGGCTACACCTTC. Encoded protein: CASSLSRYGYTF.

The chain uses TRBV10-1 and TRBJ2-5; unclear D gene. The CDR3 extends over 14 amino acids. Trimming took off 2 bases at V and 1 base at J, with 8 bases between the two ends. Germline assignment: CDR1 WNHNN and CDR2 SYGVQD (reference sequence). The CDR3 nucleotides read TGCGCCAGCAGTGAGGGAAGAGGCCAAGAGACCCAGTACTTC. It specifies CASSEGRGQETQYF.